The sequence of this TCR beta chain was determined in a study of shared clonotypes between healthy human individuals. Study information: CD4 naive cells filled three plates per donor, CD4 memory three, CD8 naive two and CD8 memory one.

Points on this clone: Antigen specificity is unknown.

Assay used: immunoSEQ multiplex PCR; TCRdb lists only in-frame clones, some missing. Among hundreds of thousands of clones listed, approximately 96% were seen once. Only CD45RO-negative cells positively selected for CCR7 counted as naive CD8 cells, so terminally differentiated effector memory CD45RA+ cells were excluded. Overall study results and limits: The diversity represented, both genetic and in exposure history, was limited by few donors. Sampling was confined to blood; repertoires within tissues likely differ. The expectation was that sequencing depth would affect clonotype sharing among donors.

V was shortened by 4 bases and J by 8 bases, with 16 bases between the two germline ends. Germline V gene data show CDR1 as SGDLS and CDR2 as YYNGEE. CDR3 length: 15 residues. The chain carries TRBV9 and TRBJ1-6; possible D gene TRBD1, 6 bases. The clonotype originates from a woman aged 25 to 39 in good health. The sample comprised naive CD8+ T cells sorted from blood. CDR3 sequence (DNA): TGTGCCAGCAGCTCACGGACAGAGTCCGATTCACCCCTCCACTTT. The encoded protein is CASSSRTESDSPLHF. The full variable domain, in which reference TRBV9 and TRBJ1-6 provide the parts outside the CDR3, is DSGVTQTPKHLITATGQRVTLRCSPRSGDLSVYWYQQSLDQGLQFLIQYYNGEERAKGNILERFSAQQFPDLHSELNLSSLELGDSALYFCASSSRTESDSPLHFGNGTRLTVT.